The 2 T cell receptor beta chains in this list originate from one sample, sequenced in a study of CD8+ T cells in alopecia areata. RNA was extracted and reverse transcribed into cDNA as the sequencing template. Assay used: immunoSEQ multiplex PCR; TCRdb lists only in-frame clones, some missing. The repertoire holds about 130,000 clones, with over 50% as singletons. The sequences come from CD4+ T cells sorted from blood, collected at week 0. These receptors were taken from a human donor with alopecia areata.

By its share, this clone is medium-sized. This chain uses TRBV27 with TRBJ1-2; TRBD1 might be the D (6 bases). This CDR3 has 14 residues. From germline, CDR1 is MNHEY and CDR2 SMNVEV (reference sequence). The germline V and J ends were trimmed by 0 bases and 7 bases, with 12 bases remaining between them. The DNA for the CDR3 is TGTGCCAGCAGTTTATCTGGGGGCTCGGGTGGCTACACCTTC. Protein: CASSLSGGSGGYTF.

This chain uses TRBV21-1 with TRBJ2-7; TRBD2, the table's D call, was not compared with the DNA. TRBV21-1 is a documented pseudogene. The CDR3 has 15 amino acids. The CDR3: CASSKEGGRGYEQYF. The CDR3 DNA follows: TGTGCCAGCAGCAAAGAGGGTGGGAGGGGTTACGAGCAGTACTTC.